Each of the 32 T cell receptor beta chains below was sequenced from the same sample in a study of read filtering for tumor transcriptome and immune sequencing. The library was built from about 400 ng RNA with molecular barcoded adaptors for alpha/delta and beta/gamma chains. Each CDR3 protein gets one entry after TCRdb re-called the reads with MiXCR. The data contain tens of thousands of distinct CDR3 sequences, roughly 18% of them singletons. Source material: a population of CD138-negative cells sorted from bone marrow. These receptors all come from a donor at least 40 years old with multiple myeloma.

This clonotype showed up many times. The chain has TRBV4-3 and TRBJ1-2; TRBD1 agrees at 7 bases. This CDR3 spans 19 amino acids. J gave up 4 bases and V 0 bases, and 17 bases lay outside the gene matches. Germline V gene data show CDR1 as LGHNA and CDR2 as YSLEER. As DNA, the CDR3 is TGCGCCAGCAGCCAAGATTTCACAGGGGATTCCGGGACCTTCTATGGCTACACCTTC. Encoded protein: CASSQDFTGDSGTFYGYTF.

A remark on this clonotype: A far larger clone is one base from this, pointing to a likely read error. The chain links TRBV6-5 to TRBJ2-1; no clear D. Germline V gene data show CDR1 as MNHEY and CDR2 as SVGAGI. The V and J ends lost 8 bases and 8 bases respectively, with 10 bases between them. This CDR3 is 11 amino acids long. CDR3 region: CASCSLDEQFF. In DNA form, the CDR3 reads TGTGCCAGCTGTTCCTTAGATGAGCAGTTCTTC.

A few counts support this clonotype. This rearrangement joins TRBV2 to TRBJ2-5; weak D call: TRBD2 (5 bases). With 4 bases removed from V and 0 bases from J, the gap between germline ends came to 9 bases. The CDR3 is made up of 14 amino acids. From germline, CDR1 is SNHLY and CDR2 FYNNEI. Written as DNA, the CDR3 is TGTGCCAGCAGTGCGAACGGGAACCAAGAGACCCAGTACTTC. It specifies CASSANGNQETQYF. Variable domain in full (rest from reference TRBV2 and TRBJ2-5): EPEVTQTPSHQVTQMGQEVILRCVPISNHLYFYWYRQILGQKVEFLVSFYNNEISEKSEIFDDQFSVERPDGSNFTLKIRSTKLEDSAMYFCASSANGNQETQYFGPGTRLLVL.

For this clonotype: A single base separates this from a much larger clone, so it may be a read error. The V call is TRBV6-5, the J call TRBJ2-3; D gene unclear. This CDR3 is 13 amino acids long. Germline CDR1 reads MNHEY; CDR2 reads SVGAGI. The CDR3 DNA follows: TGTTCCAGCAGTTACCGAACAGCAGATACGCAGTATTTT. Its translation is CSSSYRTADTQYF.

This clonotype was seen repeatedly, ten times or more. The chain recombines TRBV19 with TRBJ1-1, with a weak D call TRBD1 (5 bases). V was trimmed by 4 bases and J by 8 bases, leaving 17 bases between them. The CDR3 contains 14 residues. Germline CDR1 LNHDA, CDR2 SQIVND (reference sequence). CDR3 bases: TGTGCCAGTAGTACCCACAGGATCCGGAGGGAAGCTTTCTTT. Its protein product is CASSTHRIRREAFF. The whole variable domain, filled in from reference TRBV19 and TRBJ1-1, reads DGGITQSPKYLFRKEGQNVTLSCEQNLNHDAMYWYRQDPGQGLRLIYYSQIVNDFQKGDIAEGYSVSREKKESFPLTVTSAQKNPTAFYLCASSTHRIRREAFFGQGTRLTVV.

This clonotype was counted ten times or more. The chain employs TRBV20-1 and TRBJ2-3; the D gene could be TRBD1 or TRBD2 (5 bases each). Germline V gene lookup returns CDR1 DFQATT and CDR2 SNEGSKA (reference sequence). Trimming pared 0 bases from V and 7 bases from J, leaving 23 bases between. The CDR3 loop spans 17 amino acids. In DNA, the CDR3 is TGCAGTGCTAGAGATCCTCTGAGTAGGGGAGACTTGAATACGCAGTATTTT. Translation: CSARDPLSRGDLNTQYF.

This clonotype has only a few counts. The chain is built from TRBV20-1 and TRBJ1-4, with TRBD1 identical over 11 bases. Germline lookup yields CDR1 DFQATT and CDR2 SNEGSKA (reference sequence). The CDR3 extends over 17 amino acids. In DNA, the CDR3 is TGCAGCGCCAACCCGGGACAGGGGGACAATGATAGGGAAAAACTGTTTTTT. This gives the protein CSANPGQGDNDREKLFF.

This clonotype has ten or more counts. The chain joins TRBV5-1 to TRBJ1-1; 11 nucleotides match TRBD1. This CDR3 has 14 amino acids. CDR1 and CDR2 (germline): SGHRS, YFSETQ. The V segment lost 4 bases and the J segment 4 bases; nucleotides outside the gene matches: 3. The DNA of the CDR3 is TGCGCCAGCAGCCCCGGGACAGGGGGCACTGAAGCTTTCTTT. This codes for CASSPGTGGTEAFF.

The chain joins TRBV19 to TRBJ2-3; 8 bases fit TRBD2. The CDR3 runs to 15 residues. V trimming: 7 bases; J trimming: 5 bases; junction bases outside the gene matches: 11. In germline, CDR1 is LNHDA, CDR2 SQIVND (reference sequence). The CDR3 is CASTPAGVPGDTQYF. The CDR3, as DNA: TGTGCCAGTACCCCAGCGGGAGTCCCCGGAGATACGCAGTATTTT.

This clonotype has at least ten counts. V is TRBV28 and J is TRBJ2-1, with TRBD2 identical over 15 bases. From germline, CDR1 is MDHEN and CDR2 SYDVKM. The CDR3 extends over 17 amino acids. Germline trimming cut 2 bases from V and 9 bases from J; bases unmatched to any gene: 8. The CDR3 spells CASSLISPGLAGGEQFF. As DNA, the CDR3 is TGTGCCAGCAGTTTAATCTCTCCGGGACTAGCGGGAGGTGAGCAGTTCTTC.

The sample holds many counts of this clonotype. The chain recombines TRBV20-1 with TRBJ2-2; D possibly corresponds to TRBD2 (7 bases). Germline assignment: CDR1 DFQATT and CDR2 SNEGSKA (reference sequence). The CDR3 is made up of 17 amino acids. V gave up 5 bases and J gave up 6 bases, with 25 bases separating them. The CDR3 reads CSALGSYYREGAGELFF. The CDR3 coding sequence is TGCAGTGCTCTGGGTTCTTACTACAGGGAGGGGGCCGGGGAGCTGTTTTTT.

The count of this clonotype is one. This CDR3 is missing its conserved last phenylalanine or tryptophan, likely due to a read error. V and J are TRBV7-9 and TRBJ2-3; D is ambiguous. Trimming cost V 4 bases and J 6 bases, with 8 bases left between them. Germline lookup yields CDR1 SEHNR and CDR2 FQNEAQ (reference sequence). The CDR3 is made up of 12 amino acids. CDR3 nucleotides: TGTGCCAGCAGCTCGTCCACGGATACGCAGTATTCT. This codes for CASSSSTDTQYS.

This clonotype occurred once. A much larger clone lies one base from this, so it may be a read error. The CDR3 bases are TGTGCCAGCAGTATCGCCGGGGCGGCGAACTATGGCTACACCTTC. It encodes CASSIAGAANYGYTF. The rearrangement uses TRBV12-3 or TRBV12-4 and TRBJ1-2; possible D gene TRBD1, 5 bases. V shed 5 bases and J shed 2 bases, with 15 bases lying between them. The CDR3 length is 15 residues.

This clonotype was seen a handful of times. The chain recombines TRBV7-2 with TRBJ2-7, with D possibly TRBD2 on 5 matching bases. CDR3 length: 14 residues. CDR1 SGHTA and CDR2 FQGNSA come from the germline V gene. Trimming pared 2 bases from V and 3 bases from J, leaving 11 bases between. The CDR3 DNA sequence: TGTGCCAGCAGCTTAAGCGGCAGGTACTACGAGCAGTACTTC. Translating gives CASSLSGRYYEQYF.

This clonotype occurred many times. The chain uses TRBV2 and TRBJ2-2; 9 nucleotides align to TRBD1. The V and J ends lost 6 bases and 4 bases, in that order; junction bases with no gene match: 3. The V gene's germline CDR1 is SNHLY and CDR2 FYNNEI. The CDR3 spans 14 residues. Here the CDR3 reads CASRGQGSTGELFF. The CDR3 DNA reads TGTGCCAGCAGAGGACAGGGGAGCACCGGGGAGCTGTTTTTT.

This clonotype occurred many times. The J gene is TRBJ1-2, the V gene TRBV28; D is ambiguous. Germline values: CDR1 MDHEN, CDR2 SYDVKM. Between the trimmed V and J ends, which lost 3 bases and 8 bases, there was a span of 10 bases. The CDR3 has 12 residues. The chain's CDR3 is CASSFEGMGYTF. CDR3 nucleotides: TGTGCCAGCAGTTTTGAGGGCATGGGCTACACCTTC.

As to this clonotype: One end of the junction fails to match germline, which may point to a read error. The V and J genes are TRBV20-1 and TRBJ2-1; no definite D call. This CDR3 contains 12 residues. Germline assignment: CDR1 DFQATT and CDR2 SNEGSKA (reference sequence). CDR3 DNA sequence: TGCAGTGCTAGGTCAGTTAACGATGAGCAGTCCTTC. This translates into CSARSVNDEQSF.

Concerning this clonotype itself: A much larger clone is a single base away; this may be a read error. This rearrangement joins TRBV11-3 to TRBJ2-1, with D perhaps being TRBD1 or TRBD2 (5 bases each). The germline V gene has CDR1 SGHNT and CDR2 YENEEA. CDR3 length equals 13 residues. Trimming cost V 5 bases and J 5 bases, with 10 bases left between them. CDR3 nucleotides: TGTGCCAGCAGCCCCGGGGCTCACAATGAGCAGTTCTTC. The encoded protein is CASSPGAHNEQFF.

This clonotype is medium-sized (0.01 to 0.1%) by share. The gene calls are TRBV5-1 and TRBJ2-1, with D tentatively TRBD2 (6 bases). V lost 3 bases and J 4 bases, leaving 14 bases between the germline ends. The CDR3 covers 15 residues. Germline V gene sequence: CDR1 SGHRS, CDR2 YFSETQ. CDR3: CASSYSGEPYNEQFF. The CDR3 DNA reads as TGCGCCAGCAGCTATAGCGGAGAACCTTACAATGAGCAGTTCTTC.

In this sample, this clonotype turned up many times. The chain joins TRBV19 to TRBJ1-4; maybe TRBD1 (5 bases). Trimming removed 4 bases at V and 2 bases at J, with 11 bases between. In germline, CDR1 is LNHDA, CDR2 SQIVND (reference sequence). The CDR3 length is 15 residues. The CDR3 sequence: CASSTTGATNEKLFF. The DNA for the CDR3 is TGTGCCAGTAGTACTACCGGGGCCACTAATGAAAAACTGTTTTTT.

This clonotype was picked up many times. The CDR3 bases are TGCAGTGCTAGTCCTGGGGGGGACCCCCGCCTTTATTTT. This codes for CSASPGGDPRLYF. V usage is TRBV20-1 and J usage is TRBJ2-3; 7 positions match TRBD2. Germline values: CDR1 DFQATT, CDR2 SNEGSKA (reference sequence). V was pared by 3 bases and J by 15 bases, with 15 bases of the junction left unmatched. This CDR3 has 13 amino acids.

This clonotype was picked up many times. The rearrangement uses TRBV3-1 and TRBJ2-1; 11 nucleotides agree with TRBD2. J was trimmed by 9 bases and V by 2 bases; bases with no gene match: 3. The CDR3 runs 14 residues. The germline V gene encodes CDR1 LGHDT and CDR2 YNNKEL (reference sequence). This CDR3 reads CASSQSGTSGEQFF. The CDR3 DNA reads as TGTGCCAGCAGCCAATCCGGGACTAGCGGTGAGCAGTTCTTC.

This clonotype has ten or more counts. The CDR3 DNA reads TGTGCCAGCAGTTCGGCCAACAGGGCAGATACGCAGTATTTT. This encodes CASSSANRADTQYF. V and J are TRBV12-3 or TRBV12-4 and TRBJ2-3, with D possibly being TRBD1 (6 bases). CDR3 size: 14 residues. V lost 4 bases and J 4 bases, leaving 12 bases between the germline ends.

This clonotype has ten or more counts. The CDR3 nucleotides read TGCAGTGCTAGGACGGCCCCAGATACGCAGTATTTT. This translates into CSARTAPDTQYF. The gene calls are TRBV20-1 and TRBJ2-3; D gene uncertain. In germline, CDR1 is DFQATT, CDR2 SNEGSKA (reference sequence). With 3 bases removed from V and 4 bases from J, the gap between germline ends came to 8 bases. This CDR3 has 12 amino acids.

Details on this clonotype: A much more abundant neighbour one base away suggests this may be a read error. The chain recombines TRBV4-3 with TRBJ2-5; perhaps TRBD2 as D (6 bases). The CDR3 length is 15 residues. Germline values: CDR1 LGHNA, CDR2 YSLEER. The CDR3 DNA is TGCGCCAGCAGCCAAGGGGGAGGCAGTCAAGAGGCCCAGTACTTC. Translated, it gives CASSQGGGSQEAQYF.

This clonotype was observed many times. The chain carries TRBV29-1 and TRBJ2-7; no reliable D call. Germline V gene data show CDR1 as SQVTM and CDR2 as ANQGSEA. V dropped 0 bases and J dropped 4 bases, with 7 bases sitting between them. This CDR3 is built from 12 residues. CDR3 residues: CSVEDRSYEQYF. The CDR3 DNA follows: TGCAGCGTTGAAGACAGGAGTTACGAGCAGTACTTC.

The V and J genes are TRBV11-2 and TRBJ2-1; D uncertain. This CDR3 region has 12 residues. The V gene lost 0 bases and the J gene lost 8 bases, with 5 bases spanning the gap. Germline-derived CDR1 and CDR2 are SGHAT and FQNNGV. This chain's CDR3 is CASSLDEDEQFF. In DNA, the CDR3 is TGTGCCAGCAGCTTAGATGAAGATGAGCAGTTCTTC.

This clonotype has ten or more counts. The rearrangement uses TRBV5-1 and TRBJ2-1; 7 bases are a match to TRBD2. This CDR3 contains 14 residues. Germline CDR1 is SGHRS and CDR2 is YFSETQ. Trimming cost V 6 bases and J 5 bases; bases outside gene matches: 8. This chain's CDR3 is CASIRDYANNEQFF. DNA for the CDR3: TGCGCCAGCATTAGGGACTACGCAAACAATGAGCAGTTCTTC.

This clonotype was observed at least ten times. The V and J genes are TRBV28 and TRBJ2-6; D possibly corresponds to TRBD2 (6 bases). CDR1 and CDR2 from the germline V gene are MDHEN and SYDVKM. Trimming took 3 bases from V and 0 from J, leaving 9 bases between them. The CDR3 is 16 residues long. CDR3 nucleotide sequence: TGTGCCAGCAGTTTGGCGGGAAGCTCTGGGGCCAACGTCCTGACTTTC. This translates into CASSLAGSSGANVLTF.

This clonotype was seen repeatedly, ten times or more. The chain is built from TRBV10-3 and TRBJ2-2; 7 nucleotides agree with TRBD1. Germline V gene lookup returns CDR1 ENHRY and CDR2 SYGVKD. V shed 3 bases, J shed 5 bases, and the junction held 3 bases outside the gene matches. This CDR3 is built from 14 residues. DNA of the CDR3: TGTGCCATCAGTGATCCGGGACAGACCGGGGAGCTGTTTTTT. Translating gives CAISDPGQTGELFF.

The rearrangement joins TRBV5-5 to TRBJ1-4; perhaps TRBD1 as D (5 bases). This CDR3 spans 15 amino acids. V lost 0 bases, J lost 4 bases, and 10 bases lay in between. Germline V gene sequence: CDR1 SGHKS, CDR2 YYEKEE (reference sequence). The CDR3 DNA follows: TGTGCCAGCAGCTTGGGTACAGGCCGTAATGAAAAACTGTTTTTT. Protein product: CASSLGTGRNEKLFF.

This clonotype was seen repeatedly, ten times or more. As DNA, the CDR3 is TGTGCCAGCAGGTTGTTGGGTGAGACCCAGTACTTC. Residues: CASRLLGETQYF. This chain links TRBV2 with TRBJ2-5; D not certain. CDR1 and CDR2 (germline): SNHLY, FYNNEI. The CDR3 has 12 amino acids. Trimming stripped 6 bases from V and 5 bases from J, with 10 bases between.